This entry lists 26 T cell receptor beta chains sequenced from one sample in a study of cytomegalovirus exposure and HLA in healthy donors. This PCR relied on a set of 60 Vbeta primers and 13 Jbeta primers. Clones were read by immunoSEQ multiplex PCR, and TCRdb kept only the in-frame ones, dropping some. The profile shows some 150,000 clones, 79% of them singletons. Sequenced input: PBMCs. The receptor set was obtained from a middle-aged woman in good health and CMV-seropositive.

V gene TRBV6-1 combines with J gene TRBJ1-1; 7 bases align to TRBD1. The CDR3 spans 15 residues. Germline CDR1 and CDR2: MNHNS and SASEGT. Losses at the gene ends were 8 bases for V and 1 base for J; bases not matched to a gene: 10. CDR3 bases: TGTGCCAGCTCGACTCCGACAGGGACGAACACTGAAGCTTTCTTT. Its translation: CASSTPTGTNTEAFF.

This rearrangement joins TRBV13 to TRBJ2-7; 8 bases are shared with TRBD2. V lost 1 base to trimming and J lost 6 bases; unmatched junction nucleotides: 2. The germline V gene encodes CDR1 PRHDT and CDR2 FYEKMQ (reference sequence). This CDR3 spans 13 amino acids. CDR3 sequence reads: CASSLAGGLEQYF. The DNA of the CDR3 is TGTGCCAGCAGCTTAGCGGGGGGGCTCGAGCAGTACTTC.

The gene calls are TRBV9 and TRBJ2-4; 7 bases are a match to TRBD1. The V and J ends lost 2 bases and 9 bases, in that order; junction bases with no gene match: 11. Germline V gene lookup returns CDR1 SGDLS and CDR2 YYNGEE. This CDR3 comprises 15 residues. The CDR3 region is CASSVGTDPRSIQYF. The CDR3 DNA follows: TGTGCCAGCAGCGTTGGGACAGACCCCAGGAGCATTCAGTACTTC.

This chain's CDR3 is CASSSPGVTADTQYF. The CDR3, as DNA: TGTGCCAGTAGTTCCCCGGGGGTGACGGCAGATACGCAGTATTTT. The chain employs TRBV19 and TRBJ2-3, with D maybe TRBD2 (6 bases). V was cut by 5 bases and J by 4 bases, with 16 bases left in between. CDR3 length: 15 residues. From germline, CDR1 is LNHDA and CDR2 SQIVND (reference sequence). The complete variable domain, with remaining parts taken from reference TRBV19 and TRBJ2-3, reads DGGITQSPKYLFRKEGQNVTLSCEQNLNHDAMYWYRQDPGQGLRLIYYSQIVNDFQKGDIAEGYSVSREKKESFPLTVTSAQKNPTAFYLCASSSPGVTADTQYFGPGTRLTVL.

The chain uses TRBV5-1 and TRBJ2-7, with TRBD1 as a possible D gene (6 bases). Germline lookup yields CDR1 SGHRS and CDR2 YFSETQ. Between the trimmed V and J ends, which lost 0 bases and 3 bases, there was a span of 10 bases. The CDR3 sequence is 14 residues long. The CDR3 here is CASSLGAGVYEQYF. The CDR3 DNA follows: TGCGCCAGCAGCTTGGGGGCAGGGGTCTACGAGCAGTACTTC. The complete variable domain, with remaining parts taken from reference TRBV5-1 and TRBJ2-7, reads KAGVTQTPRYLIKTRGQQVTLSCSPISGHRSVSWYQQTPGQGLQFLFEYFSETQRNKGNFPGRFSGRQFSNSRSEMNVSTLELGDSALYLCASSLGAGVYEQYFGPGTRLTVT.

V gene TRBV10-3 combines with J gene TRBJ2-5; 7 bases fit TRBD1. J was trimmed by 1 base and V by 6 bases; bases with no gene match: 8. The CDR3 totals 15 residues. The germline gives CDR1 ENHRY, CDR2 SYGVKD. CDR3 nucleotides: TGTGCCATCAGACGGACGGGGACAGTCCAAGAGACCCAGTACTTC. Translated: CAIRRTGTVQETQYF.

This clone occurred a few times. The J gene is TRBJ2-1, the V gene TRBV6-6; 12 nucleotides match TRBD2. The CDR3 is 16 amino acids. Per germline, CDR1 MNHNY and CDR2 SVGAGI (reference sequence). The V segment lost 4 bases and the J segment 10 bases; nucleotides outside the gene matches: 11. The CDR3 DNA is TGTGCCAGCAGTTTCTTGGGACTAGCGGGTGCCGCCGAGCAGTTCTTC. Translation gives CASSFLGLAGAAEQFF.

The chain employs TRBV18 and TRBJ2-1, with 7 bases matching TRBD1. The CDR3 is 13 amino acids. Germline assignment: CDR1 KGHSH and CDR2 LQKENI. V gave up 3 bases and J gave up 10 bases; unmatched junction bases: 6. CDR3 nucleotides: TGTGCCAGCTCACCCGGGACAGCCGAGGAGCAGTTCTTC. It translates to CASSPGTAEEQFF.

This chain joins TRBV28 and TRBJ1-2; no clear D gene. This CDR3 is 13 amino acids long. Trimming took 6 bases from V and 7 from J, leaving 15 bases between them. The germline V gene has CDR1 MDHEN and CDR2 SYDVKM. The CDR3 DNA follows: TGTGCCAGCAGGAGGCCTCCTCGGGGTGGCTACACCTTC. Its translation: CASRRPPRGGYTF.

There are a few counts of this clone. The CDR3 DNA reads TGTGCCAGCAACCGACAGGGAAGGTCTCGTGAGCAGTACTTC. Its translation: CASNRQGRSREQYF. V is TRBV6-1 and J is TRBJ2-7; TRBD1 agrees at 7 bases. Germline assignment: CDR1 MNHNS and CDR2 SASEGT. The CDR3 runs to 14 residues. Trimming at V came to 7 bases and at J to 7 bases, leaving 13 bases not matched to a gene.

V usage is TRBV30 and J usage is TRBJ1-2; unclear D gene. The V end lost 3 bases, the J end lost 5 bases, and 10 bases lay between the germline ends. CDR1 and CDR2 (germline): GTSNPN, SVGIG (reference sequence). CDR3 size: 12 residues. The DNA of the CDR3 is TGTGCCTGGAGCACCGAGAGATATGGCTACACCTTC. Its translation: CAWSTERYGYTF.

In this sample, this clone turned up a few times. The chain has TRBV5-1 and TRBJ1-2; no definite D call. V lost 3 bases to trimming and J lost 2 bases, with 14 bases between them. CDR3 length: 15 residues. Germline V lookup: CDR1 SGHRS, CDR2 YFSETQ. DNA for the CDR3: TGCGCCAGCAGCTCCACGGCGGGAGTAAACTATGGCTACACCTTC. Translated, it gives CASSSTAGVNYGYTF.

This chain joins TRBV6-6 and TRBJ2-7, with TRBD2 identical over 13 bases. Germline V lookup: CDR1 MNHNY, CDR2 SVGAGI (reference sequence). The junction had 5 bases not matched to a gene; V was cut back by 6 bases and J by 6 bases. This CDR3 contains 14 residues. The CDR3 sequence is CASSKGLAGVEQYF. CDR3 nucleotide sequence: TGTGCCAGCAGCAAAGGACTAGCGGGGGTCGAGCAGTACTTC.

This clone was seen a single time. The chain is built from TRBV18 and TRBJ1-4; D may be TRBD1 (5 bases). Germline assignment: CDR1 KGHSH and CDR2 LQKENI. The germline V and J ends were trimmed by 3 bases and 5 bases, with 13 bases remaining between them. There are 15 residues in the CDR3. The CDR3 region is CASSPQGRLNEKLFF. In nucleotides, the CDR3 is TGTGCCAGCTCACCCCAGGGAAGGCTCAATGAAAAACTGTTTTTT.

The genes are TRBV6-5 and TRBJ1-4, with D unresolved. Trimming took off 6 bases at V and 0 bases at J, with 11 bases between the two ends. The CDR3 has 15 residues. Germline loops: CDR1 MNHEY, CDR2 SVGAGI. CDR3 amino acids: CASSSDTATNEKLFF. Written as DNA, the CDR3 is TGTGCCAGCAGCTCTGACACTGCAACTAATGAAAAACTGTTTTTT.

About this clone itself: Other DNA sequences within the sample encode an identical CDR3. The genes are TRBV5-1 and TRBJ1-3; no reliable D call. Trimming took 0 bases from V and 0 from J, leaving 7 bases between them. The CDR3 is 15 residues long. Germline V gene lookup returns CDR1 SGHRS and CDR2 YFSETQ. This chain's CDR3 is CASSLVAGSGNTIYF. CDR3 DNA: TGCGCCAGCAGCTTGGTGGCAGGCTCTGGAAACACCATATATTTT.

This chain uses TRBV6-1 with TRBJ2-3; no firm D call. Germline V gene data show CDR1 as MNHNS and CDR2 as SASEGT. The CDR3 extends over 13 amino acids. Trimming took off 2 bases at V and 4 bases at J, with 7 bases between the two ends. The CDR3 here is CASSEIYADTQYF. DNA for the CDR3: TGTGCCAGCAGTGAAATCTACGCAGATACGCAGTATTTT.

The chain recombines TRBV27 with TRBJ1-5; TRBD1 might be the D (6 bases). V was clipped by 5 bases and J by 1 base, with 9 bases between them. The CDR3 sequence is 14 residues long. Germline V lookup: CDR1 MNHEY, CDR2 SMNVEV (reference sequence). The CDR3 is CASSQGNSNQPQHF. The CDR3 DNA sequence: TGTGCCAGCAGTCAGGGGAACAGCAATCAGCCCCAGCATTTT.

This CDR3 reads CASSPADRCEQYF. The CDR3 nucleotides read TGTGCCAGCAGCCCAGCTGACAGGTGCGAGCAGTACTTC. V and J are TRBV5-6 and TRBJ2-7; TRBD1 is a possible D gene (6 bases). The length of the CDR3 is 13 residues. Trimming shortened V by 4 bases and J by 6 bases, and 14 bases separated the two germline ends. Germline V CDR1 and CDR2: SGHDT, YYEEEE.

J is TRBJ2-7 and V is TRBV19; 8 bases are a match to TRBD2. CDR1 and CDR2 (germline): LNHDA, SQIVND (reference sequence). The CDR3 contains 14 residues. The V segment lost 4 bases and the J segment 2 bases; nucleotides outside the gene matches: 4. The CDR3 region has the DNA TGTGCCAGTAGTAATGCGGGGGGTCCCTACGAGCAGTACTTC. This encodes CASSNAGGPYEQYF.

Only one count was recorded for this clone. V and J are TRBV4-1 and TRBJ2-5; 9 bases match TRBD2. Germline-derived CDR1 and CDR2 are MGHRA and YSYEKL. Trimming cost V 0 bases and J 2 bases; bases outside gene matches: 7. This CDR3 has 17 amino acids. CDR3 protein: CASSQDGAGGSQETQYF. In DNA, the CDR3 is TGCGCCAGCAGCCAAGATGGGGCGGGGGGGTCACAAGAGACCCAGTACTTC.

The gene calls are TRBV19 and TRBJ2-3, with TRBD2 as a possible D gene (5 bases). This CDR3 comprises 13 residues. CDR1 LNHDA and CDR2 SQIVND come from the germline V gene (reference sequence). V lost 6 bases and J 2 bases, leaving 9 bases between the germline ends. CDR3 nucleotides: TGTGCCAGTAGGGACTCCCACACAGATACGCAGTATTTT. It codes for CASRDSHTDTQYF. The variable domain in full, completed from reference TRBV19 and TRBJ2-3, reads DGGITQSPKYLFRKEGQNVTLSCEQNLNHDAMYWYRQDPGQGLRLIYYSQIVNDFQKGDIAEGYSVSREKKESFPLTVTSAQKNPTAFYLCASRDSHTDTQYFGPGTRLTVL.

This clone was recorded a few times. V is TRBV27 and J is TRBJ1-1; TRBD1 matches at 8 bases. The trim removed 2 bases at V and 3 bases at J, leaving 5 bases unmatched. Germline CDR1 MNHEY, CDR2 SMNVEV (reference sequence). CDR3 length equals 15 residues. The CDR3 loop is CASSLTTGVDTEAFF. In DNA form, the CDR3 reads TGTGCCAGCAGTTTAACGACAGGGGTGGACACTGAAGCTTTCTTT.

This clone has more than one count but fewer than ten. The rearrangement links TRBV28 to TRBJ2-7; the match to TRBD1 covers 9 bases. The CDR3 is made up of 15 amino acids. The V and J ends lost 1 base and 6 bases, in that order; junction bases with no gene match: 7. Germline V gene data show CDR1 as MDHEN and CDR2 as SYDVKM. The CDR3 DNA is TGTGCCAGCAGTTTATTAGGACAGGGGCGCAGCGAGCAGTACTTC. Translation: CASSLLGQGRSEQYF.

The CDR3 sequence: CASQDRNNEKLFF. CDR3 coding DNA: TGTGCCAGCCAGGACAGAAATAATGAAAAACTGTTTTTT. The chain joins TRBV9 to TRBJ1-4, with TRBD1 as a possible D gene (6 bases). The CDR3 covers 13 residues. In germline, CDR1 is SGDLS, CDR2 YYNGEE. V lost 7 bases to trimming and J lost 4 bases, with 11 bases between them.

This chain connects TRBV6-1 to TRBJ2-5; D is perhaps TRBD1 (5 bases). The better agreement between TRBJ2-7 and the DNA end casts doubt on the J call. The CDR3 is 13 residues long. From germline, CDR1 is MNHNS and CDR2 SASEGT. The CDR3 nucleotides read TGTGCCAGCCAGGGCATACCAGCCTACGAGCAGTACTTC. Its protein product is CASQGIPAYEQYF.